The entry that follows covers one TCR beta chain sequence. The antigen is not known. This entry belongs to a study of tumor-infiltrating lymphocytes in primary liver carcinoma. Study-level background: The tumors ranged from about 4.2 to 10 cm across and fell within stage T1-T3 N0M0. Sample yields, roughly 3.65 to 7.13 million productive TCRbeta reads, were similar across the tissue types. Study-wide results and limits: When set against blood, tumors had a significantly higher top-250-clone fraction (p = 0.039).

Without any cell sorting, roughly 20-32 mg of bulk tissue yielded co-extracted RNA and DNA. Germline V gene data show CDR1 as SGHAT and CDR2 as FQDESV (reference sequence). J was trimmed by 6 bases and V by 9 bases; bases with no gene match: 7. The CDR3 has 12 residues. With roughly 0.5 ug total RNA as template and a constant-region primer, TCR beta cDNA was made. Three rounds of nested multiplex PCR with slightly modified ARM-PCR produced TCR beta libraries. A C-beta reverse primer and TRBV1-TRBV30 forward primers served in each of the first two PCR rounds, at 9 to 11 cycles apiece. From the multiplex PCR reads, TCRdb called clonotypes with MiXCR, one entry per CDR3 protein. The repertoire holds over 100,000 distinct CDR3 sequences, around 70% seen once, with 7.5% to 10% in the top ten.

What was sequenced was tumor-adjacent normal liver tissue. This clonotype was obtained from an older woman with primary liver carcinoma and hepatitis B virus infection. The rearrangement joins TRBV11-1 to TRBJ2-7; 8 nucleotides line up with TRBD2. Written as DNA, the CDR3 is TGTGCCAGTAGCGGGACCGGCTGCGAGCAGTACTTC. Its protein is CASSGTGCEQYF. The variable domain in full, with the rest retrieved from reference TRBV11-1 and TRBJ2-7, is EAEVAQSPRYKITEKSQAVAFWCDPISGHATLYWYRQILGQGPELLVQFQDESVVDDSQLPKDRFSAERLKGVDSTLKIQPAELGDSAMYLCASSGTGCEQYFGPGTRLTVT.